Sequencing of this T cell receptor beta chain was carried out in a study of tumor-infiltrating lymphocytes in primary liver carcinoma (dated by TCRdb to 2016 to 2017). Turning to the overall study: The five patients, three men and two women aged 30 to 69 years, had hepatocellular carcinoma (four) or combined HCC and intrahepatic cholangiocarcinoma (one). The tumors of the five patients were staged as T1-T3 N0M0, with maximum diameters ranging from roughly 4.2 to 10 cm. Roughly 3.5 to 7.5 million productive TCRbeta reads were obtained per sample, and no significant difference in read depth was found between tissue types. TCRbeta repertoire sequencing, expression microarrays and whole-exome sequencing were combined in the study across five regions of each liver tumor, with adjacent normal tissue and blood also included. A total of 35 specimens from 5 patients underwent TCRbeta repertoire sequencing, comprising around 25 tumor regions, 5 adjacent noncancerous liver tissues and 5 peripheral blood samples. Agilent mRNA microarray profiling was performed on the approximately 25 tumor region samples to relate TCRbeta repertoire diversity to the local molecular phenotype. Repertoires from technical replicates were highly reproducible, with mean shared-clone rates roughly 0.87 and correlation coefficients above 0.98. Study-level results and caveats: Just about 7.5-25% of top clones turned up in all five regions of a tumor, which suggests spatial heterogeneity among tumor-infiltrating T cells. Compared with blood, tumors had a significantly larger share of the repertoire taken up by the top 250 clones (p = 0.039). Pairs of tumor regions showed greater repertoire overlap (mean 36%) than tumor-adjacent pairs (roughly 17%) or tumor-blood pairs (roughly 15%), which is consistent with antigen-driven expansion. Bulk unsorted samples precluded comparing CD4+ and CD8+ T cell repertoires. Only 4 or 5 patients were included in the study, and the authors note that the findings should be validated in a larger study. Only the TCR beta chain was sequenced, so true repertoire diversity is likely underestimated because unpaired alpha chains were not captured.

Concerning this clonotype itself: The antigen this receptor binds is unknown. A read error is possible here, since a much larger clone lies one base away.

From the cysteine through the phenylalanine, the CDR3 covers 13 amino acids. Of all the DNA, just the CDR3 is kept, 39 bases in frame from base 1. V loses 2 bases of germline sequence and J loses 1 base, and the interval between the two ends is 5 bases. According to the germline V gene (reference sequence), CDR1 reads SGHNT and CDR2 reads YYREEE. TCRbeta-specific cDNA was reverse-transcribed from 500 ng total RNA using a constant-region primer and ProtoScript II reverse transcriptase. Construction of the TCRbeta libraries relied on three nested rounds of multiplex PCR, following a slightly modified ARM-PCR procedure. Multiplex TRBV1-TRBV30 forward primers and a Cbeta reverse primer were used in the first two PCR rounds, each of which was run for around 10 cycles. Sample barcodes and Illumina adapters were added in a final 25-cycle PCR using Deep VentR polymerase. Before sequencing, amplicons of 200-500 bp were purified from gel using a QIAquick gel extraction kit. The TCRbeta amplicons were sequenced with 250-bp paired-end reads on an Illumina HiSeq 2500. The study's processing was this. Trimmomatic v0.33 was used to quality-trim the reads, and FLASH v1.2.11 was used to merge paired reads so that full CDR3 sequences could be recovered. MiGEC v1.2.1b assigned V, D and J germline segments to the rearranged TCRbeta sequences. VDJtools v1.0.0 computed clonotype statistics and Shannon-Wiener diversity indices. To reduce sampling bias, subsequent analyses other than the diversity analysis used only the 250 most abundant clonotypes in each sample. The public reads were quality trimmed at Q25 with fastp and then assembled into clones with MiXCR by TCRdb, keeping productive beta chains. Entries are consolidated by CDR3 protein sequence, retaining the most common genes and DNA. TCRdb, rather than the study authors, made the V and J calls. This sample holds roughly 78,000 distinct CDR3 sequences; 65% to 75% were observed only once. About an eighth of the sample goes to the ten largest clones.

Without any cell sorting, total RNA and DNA were extracted together from 20-30 mg of bulk tissue using the AllPrep DNA/RNA mini kit. Between late 2015 and March 2016, 4 or 5 patients in China with histopathologically diagnosed primary liver carcinoma had surgical resection. Chronic HBV infection was present in the patients, and the patients were treatment-naive at sampling. Each tumor was sampled at five spatially separated regions: the superior, inferior, left-lateral and right-lateral poles and the tumor centre. Histological examination found more than 80% viable tumor cells in every tumor sample. Pieces of fresh tumor and adjacent tissue were cut in half, with one half kept in RNAlater at -80 degrees C and the other half sent for histology.

This receptor chain uses TRBV5-4 and TRBJ2-3; no confident D gene assignment can be made. The material sequenced was liver tumor tissue from sampling region 4. The sample's cell subset or site, from its label and the paper: tumor region T4, right-lateral pole. This clonotype was obtained from a woman in her fifties or sixties with primary liver carcinoma and hepatitis B virus infection. Read as DNA, the sequence is TGTGCCAGCAGCTTTCAGGGCACAGATACGCAGTATTTT. It is translated as CASSFQGTDTQYF.